This T cell receptor beta chain was sequenced during a study of cytomegalovirus exposure and HLA in healthy donors. The PCR had 60 Vbeta and 13 Jbeta primers. This table comes from immunoSEQ multiplex PCR, and its TCRdb copy is limited to in-frame clones, with some not included. The top ten clones hold around a quarter of a sample with some 65,000 clones, about 72% of them seen once. Trimming took off 5 bases at V and 5 bases at J, with 17 bases between the two ends. The CDR3 length is 14 residues. Germline V gene data show CDR1 as SGHDT and CDR2 as YYEEEE. The source is a man in his forties or fifties in good health and CMV-seropositive. Sequenced input: PBMCs. The rearrangement links TRBV5-6 to TRBJ2-7; TRBD2 is a possible D gene (6 bases). The CDR3 spells CASRLGLNNHEQYF. As DNA, the CDR3 is TGTGCCAGCAGGCTGGGACTCAATAACCACGAGCAGTACTTC.